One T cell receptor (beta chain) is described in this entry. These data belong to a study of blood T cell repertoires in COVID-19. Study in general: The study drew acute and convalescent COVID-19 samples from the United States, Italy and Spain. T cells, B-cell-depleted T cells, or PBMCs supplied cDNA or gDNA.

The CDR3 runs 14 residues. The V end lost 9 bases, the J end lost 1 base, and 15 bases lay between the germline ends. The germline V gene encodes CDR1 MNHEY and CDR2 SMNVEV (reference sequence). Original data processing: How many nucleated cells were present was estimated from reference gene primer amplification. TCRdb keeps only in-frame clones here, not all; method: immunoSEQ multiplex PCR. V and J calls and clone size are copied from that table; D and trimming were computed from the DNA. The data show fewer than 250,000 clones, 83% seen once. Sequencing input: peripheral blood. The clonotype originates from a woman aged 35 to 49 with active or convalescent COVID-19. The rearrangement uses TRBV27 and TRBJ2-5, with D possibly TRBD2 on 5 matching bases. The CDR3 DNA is TGTGCCAGTAACTTCCGGGGTAGCCAAGAGACCCAGTACTTC. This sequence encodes CASNFRGSQETQYF.